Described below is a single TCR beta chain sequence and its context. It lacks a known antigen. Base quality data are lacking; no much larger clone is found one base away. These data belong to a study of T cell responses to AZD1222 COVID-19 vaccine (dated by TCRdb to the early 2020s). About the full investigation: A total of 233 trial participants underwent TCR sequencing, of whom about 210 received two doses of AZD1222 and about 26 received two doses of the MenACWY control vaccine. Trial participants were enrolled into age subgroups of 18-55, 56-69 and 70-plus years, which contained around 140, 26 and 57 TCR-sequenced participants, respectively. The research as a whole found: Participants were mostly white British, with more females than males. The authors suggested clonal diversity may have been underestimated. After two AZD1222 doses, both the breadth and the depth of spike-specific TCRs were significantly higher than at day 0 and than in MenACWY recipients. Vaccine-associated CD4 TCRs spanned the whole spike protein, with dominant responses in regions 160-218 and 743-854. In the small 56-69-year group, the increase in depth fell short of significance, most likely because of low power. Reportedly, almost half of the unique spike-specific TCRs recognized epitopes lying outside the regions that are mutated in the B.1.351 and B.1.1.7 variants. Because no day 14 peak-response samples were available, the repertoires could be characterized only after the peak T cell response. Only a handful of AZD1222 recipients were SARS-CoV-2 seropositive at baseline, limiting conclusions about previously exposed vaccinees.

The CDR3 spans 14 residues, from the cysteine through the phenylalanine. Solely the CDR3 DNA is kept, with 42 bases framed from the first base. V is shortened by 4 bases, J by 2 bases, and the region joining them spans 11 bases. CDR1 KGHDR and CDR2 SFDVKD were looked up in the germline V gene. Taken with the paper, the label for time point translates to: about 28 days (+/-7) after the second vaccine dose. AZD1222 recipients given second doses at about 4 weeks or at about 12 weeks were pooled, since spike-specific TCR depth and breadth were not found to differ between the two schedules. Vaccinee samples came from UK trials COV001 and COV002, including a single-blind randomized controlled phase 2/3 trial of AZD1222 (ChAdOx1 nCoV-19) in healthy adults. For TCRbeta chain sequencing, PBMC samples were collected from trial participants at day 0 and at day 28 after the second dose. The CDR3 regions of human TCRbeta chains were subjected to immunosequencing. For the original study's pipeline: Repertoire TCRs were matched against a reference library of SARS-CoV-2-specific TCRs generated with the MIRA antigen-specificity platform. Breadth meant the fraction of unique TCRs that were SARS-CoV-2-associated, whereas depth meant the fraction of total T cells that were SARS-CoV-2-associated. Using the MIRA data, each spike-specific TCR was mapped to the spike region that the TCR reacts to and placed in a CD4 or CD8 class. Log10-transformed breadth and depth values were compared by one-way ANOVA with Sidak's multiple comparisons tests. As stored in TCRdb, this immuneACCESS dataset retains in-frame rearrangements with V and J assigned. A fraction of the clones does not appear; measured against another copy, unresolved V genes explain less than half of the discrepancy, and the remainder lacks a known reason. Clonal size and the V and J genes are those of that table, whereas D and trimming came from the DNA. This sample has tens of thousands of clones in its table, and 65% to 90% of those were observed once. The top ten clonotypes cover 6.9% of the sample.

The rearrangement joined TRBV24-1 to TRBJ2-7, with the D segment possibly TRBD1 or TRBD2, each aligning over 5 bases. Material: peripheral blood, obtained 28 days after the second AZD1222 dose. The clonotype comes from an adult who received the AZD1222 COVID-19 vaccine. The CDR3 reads CATSDRDVAYEQYF. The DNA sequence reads TGTGCCACCAGTGACCGGGACGTAGCCTACGAGCAGTACTTC.